Listed below are T cell receptor beta chains from one sample, sequenced in a study of blood T cell repertoires in COVID-19. Produced via immunoSEQ multiplex PCR; TCRdb's table is partial and in-frame only. The data contain fewer than 80,000 clones, roughly 80% of them seen just once; the ten biggest clones take up around 10%. Sequences were obtained from peripheral blood. The receptors derive from a woman of 80 years or more with acute or convalescent COVID-19. Both conserved end residues are part of each CDR3. The D gene is left open where the match is weak.

.	TRBV7-8	CASSYPGYLDTQYF
.	TRBV5-1	CASSLVGLDYNEQFF
TRBD1	TRBV28	CASSLLPGQGNTEAFF
.	TRBV2	CASNGPNQPQHF
TRBD1	TRBV7-3	CASSFEGAYGYTF
.	TRBV6-5	CASSNLNPENIQYF
.	TRBV6-5	CASAPRGADTEAFF
TRBD1	TRBV5-1	CASSLVGQGLGSYGYTF
TRBD1	TRBV4-1	CASSPGTGGVNTEAFF
.	TRBV6-5	CATRRGTEETQYF
TRBD2	TRBV27	CASRGLAGGPGGRVEQFF
TRBD1	TRBV25-1	CASSEGDRVSTEAFF
.	TRBV2	CASSVTGSNTEAFF
TRBD1	TRBV5-1	CASSLAGDRTNTEAFF
TRBD1	TRBV6-1	CASSEVYQGVSEAFF
TRBD1	TRBV19	CASSAQGVRTDTQYF
.	TRBV14	CASSQDRYTGYGYTF